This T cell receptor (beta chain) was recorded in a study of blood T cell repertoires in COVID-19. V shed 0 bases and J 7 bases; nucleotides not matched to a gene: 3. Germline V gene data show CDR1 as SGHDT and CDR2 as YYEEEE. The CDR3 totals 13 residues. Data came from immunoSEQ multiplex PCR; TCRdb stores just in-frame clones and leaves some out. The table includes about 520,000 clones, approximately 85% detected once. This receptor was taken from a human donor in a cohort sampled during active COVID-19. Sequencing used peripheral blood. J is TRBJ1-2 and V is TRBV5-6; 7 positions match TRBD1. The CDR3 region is CASSLEGGRGYTF. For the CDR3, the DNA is TGTGCCAGCAGCTTGGAAGGGGGCCGTGGCTACACCTTC.